This T cell receptor beta chain was found in a study of blood T cells in healthy people across ages (dated by TCRdb to 2014 to 2015). As for the study more broadly: In model experiments, roughly one uniquely barcoded TCR beta cDNA molecule per two T cells was captured by template switching. Donors were grouped into four age groups: young (average approximately 16 years), middle-aged (about 38), aged (around 62) and long-lived (about 89). To avoid experimental bias, donors of different ages were randomly spread across the sequencing lanes. For two donors (one aged 18 to 29 and one aged 80 or older), the study analyzed two additional independent replicas of 1 million unique cDNA reads from the same blood draw. The study measured age-related changes in TCR beta repertoire diversity using deep sequencing normalized with unique cDNA molecular identifiers.

The donors were roughly 40 Caucasian individuals from Russia, aged roughly 6 to 100 years, who were systemically healthy. Around 9.7 milliliters of peripheral blood were collected from each donor into EDTA-treated Vacutainer tubes. Ficoll-Paque density-gradient centrifugation was used to isolate PBMCs, with at least 6.5 million per sample. Total RNA was extracted from PBMCs with Trizol reagent, with at least 5.5 micrograms obtained per sample. For every donor, flow cytometry on a PBMC aliquot measured the percentage of naive CD45RAhigh/CD27high T cells. Worth noting for this clonotype: Its recognized antigen is unknown. Qualities for individual bases were not recorded, and no much larger clone is one base off.

General conclusions and limits of the study: Observed TCR beta diversity per million T cells fell roughly linearly with age, and a significant reduction was already apparent by age around 40. Because donor CMV infection status was unknown, age-related changes in expanded clonotypes were potentially confounded. Since profiling was done on bulk unsorted PBMCs, naive and antigen-experienced compartments could not be conclusively compared. Estimates of total diversity from one million sequenced T cells were regarded as lower bounds and underestimates. The long-lived group showed more naive CD4+ T cells, fewer expanded clones and increased TCR diversity than the aged group, suggesting age selection. Observed TCR beta diversity correlated strongly with the percentage of naive T cells measured by flow cytometry.

The protocol used for the library was 5' RACE. Sequenced using an Illumina HiSeq 2500. A second PCR of roughly 6 to 12 cycles was run with a J-beta primer mix and a sample-barcoded 5' primer. A template-switch 5' adaptor carrying 12 random nucleotides introduced a unique molecular identifier onto each TCR beta cDNA molecule. Each sample yielded at least 3 million CDR3-containing paired-end reads. The Mint cDNA synthesis kit, primed by a TRBC-specific oligonucleotide, was used to synthesize first-strand cDNA from all RNA. Following uracil-DNA glycosylase treatment, all cDNA underwent a first 18-cycle PCR with the universal primers M1SS and BC2_uni_R. The paper's processing steps were these. Each sample was normalized by randomly selecting 1 million high-quality reads, each carrying a distinct molecular identifier. Instead of being binned into consensus sequences, reads with shared molecular identifiers were discarded. MiTCR, with a Q25 quality threshold and the strictest error-elimination algorithm, was used for CDR3 identification, clonotype clustering and error correction. A nonparametric unseen species model with Euler transformation was used to estimate a lower bound on total TCR beta diversity. TCRdb passed the public sequencing reads through fastp at Q25 and MiXCR, retaining productive beta sequences. All rows with the same CDR3 protein become a single entry with the most common DNA and genes. The V and J calls and clone size come from TCRdb's table, not from the authors' own analysis. Counted in this sample were roughly 640,000 distinct CDR3 sequences; about 30% of them appeared once. Of the sample, approximately 14% is held by the ten largest clones.

Input material: blood. The receptor comes from a woman aged 80 or over in good health.

The CDR3 amino acid sequence is: CASSPGTGSRGEQYF. The sequenced DNA: TGTGCCAGCAGCCCAGGAACAGGCTCCCGGGGGGAGCAGTACTTC. The chain employs TRBV7-6 and TRBJ2-7, and the D gene may be TRBD2, 6 bases matching. Per the germline V gene, SGHVS is the CDR1 and FNYEAQ is the CDR2. The CDR3 runs 15 amino acids, cysteine and phenylalanine included. Only the CDR3 part of the read is kept: 45 bases, read in frame from the first base. Relative to germline, V is 5 bases shorter and J is 7 bases shorter, with 21 bases between their ends.